This entry lists 8 T cell receptor beta chains sequenced from one sample in a study of blood T cell repertoires in COVID-19. The data were produced by immunoSEQ multiplex PCR, yet TCRdb's version contains in-frame clones alone and is incomplete. The sample yields 95,000 to 150,000 clones, roughly four fifths seen once. Sequencing was done on a sample of peripheral blood. The receptors here all came from a man between 60 and 75 years old with acute or convalescent COVID-19.

The genes are TRBV24-1 and TRBJ2-1; D unclear. Germline lookup yields CDR1 KGHDR and CDR2 SFDVKD. This CDR3 has 14 amino acids. The V end lost 6 bases, the J end lost 6 bases, and 14 bases lay between the germline ends. The CDR3: CATSNNLNVNEQFF. The DNA for the CDR3 is TGTGCCACCAGTAATAACCTAAACGTCAATGAGCAGTTCTTC.

This clone showed up just once. The chain joins TRBV7-3 to TRBJ2-1, with 14 bases lining up with TRBD2. The length of the CDR3 is 15 residues. Germline V lookup: CDR1 SGHTA, CDR2 FQGTGA. Losses at the gene ends were 4 bases for V and 9 bases for J; bases not matched to a gene: 5. The DNA for the CDR3 is TGTGCCAGCAGCTCGACTAGCGGGAGGGAAGGTGAGCAGTTCTTC. This encodes CASSSTSGREGEQFF.

The CDR3 spells CASSRGTGRETQYF. CDR3 sequence (DNA): TGTGCCAGCAGCCGGGGGACAGGGAGAGAGACCCAGTACTTC. The rearrangement joins TRBV7-9 to TRBJ2-5; 9 bases agree with TRBD1. CDR1 is SEHNR and CDR2 is FQNEAQ in the germline V gene (reference sequence). This CDR3 has 14 residues. V gave up 5 bases and J gave up 4 bases; unmatched junction bases: 5.

The chain has TRBV6-6 and TRBJ1-1, with D unresolved. With 0 bases removed from V and 5 bases from J, the gap between germline ends came to 7 bases. The CDR3 has 13 residues. CDR1 and CDR2 from the germline V gene are MNHNY and SVGAGI (reference sequence). The CDR3 region is CASSYSRETEAFF. Written as DNA, the CDR3 is TGTGCCAGCAGTTACTCGAGAGAAACTGAAGCTTTCTTT.

The chain recombines TRBV10-1 with TRBJ2-1, with 7 bases identical to TRBD2. Germline V gene lookup returns CDR1 WNHNN and CDR2 SYGVQD (reference sequence). The CDR3 has 15 residues. After removal of 3 bases from V and 4 bases from J, the junction contained 6 bases not matched to a gene. The CDR3 region has the DNA TGCGCCAGCAGTGATCAGCGGGAAGTATACAATGAGCAGTTCTTC. It translates to CASSDQREVYNEQFF.

This clone was counted a single time. The V call is TRBV5-6, the J call TRBJ1-5; no firm D call. Germline V gene data show CDR1 as SGHDT and CDR2 as YYEEEE. V lost 2 bases and J 0 bases, leaving 9 bases between the germline ends. The CDR3 totals 15 residues. CDR3: CASSFTANSNQPQHF. As DNA, the CDR3 is TGTGCCAGCAGCTTTACCGCTAATAGCAATCAGCCCCAGCATTTT.

This sequence joins TRBV5-6 and TRBJ2-2; 7 bases fit TRBD2. Unmatched junction bases numbered 3, after V lost 0 bases and J lost 4 bases. Germline V lookup: CDR1 SGHDT, CDR2 YYEEEE. The CDR3 spans 15 residues. The DNA for the CDR3 is TGTGCCAGCAGCTTGGCGGGGGGAGGCACCGGGGAGCTGTTTTTT. Translated: CASSLAGGGTGELFF.

The table lists this clone with a count of one. The CDR3 loop is CATSDSDSTKEEAFF. In DNA, the CDR3 is TGTGCCACCAGTGATTCCGACAGTACTAAGGAAGAAGCTTTCTTT. The J gene is TRBJ1-1, the V gene TRBV24-1, with a possible D match to TRBD1 (5 bases). The CDR3 covers 15 residues. Trimming took off 2 bases at V and 8 bases at J, with 17 bases between the two ends. The V gene's germline CDR1 is KGHDR and CDR2 SFDVKD.